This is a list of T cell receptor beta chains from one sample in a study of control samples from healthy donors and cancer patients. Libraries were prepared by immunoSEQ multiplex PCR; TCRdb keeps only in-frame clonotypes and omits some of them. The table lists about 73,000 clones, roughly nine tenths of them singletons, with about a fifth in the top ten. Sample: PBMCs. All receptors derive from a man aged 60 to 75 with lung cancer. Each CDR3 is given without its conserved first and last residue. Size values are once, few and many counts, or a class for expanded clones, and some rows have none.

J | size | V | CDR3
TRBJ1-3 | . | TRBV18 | ASSQDFSGNTIY
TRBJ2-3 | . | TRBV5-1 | ASSLGPREDTQY
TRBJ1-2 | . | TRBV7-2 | ASSLVIGGDYGYT
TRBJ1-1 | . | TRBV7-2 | ASSLMMVRDSEAF
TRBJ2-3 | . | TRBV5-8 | ASSFGPTDTQY
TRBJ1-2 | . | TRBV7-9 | ASSLEQVNYGYT
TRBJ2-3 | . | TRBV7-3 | ASSLRVSGGNTDTQY
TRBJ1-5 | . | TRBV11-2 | ASSSSGTQPQH
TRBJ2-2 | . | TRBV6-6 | ASSTGTSNTGELF
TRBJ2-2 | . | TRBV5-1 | ASSLVIGFTGELF
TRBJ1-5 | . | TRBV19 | ASTLLLDRSNQPQH
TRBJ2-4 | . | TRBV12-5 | ASGLVRGAAKNIQY
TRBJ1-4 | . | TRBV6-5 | ASSYSPGENEKLF
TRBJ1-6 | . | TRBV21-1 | ASSKGGAGSSYNSPLH
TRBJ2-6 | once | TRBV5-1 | ASSLAGTGPSGANVLT
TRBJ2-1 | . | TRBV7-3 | ASSRGGAPYYNEQF
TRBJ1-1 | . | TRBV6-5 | ASSTGTVNTEAF
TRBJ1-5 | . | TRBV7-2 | ASSLESRNNQPQH
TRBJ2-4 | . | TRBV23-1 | ASTPLSQGAKNIQY
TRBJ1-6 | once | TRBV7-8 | ASSRTRGQANNSPLH
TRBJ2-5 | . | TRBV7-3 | ASSLLGQGEETQY
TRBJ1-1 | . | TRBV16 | ASSQSPTGVNTEAF
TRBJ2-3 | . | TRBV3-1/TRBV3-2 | ASSQDPRSSTDTQY
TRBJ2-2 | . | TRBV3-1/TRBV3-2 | ASVLKTSGGTGELF
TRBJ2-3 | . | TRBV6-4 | ASRDRGPTDTQY
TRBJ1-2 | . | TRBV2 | ASRERGQFNYGYT
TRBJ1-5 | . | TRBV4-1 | ASSQEPGQGTNQPQH
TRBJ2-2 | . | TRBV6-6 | ASSPIETTGELF
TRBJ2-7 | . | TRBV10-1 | ASSLATGPYEQY
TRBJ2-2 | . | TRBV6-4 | ASSATQGAGELF
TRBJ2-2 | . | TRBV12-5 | ASGLNGSTGELF
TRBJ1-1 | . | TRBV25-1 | ASSESELGDIEAF
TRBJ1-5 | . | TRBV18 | ASTPGQNQPQH
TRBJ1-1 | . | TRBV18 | ASSRDRGENTEAF
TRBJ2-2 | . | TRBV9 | ASSVEGLAFSGELF
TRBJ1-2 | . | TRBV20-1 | SAFDGDYT
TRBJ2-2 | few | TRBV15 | ATTSKTGSVTGELF